This T cell receptor beta chain was observed in a study of OX40 agonist ivuxolimab in advanced cancers. Study summary: Patients treated during dose escalation were battling hepatocellular carcinoma, melanoma, renal cell or head and neck cancer. Among those enrolled, mean age was approximately 60 years (range about 23 to 90) and 75% to 85% were male.

The data were produced by immunoSEQ multiplex PCR, yet TCRdb's version contains in-frame clones alone and is incomplete. The sample records approximately 77,000 clones, 90% to 95% being singletons. This clone appeared once. V was clipped by 5 bases and J by 6 bases, with 15 bases between them. Germline V gene data show CDR1 as SGHAT and CDR2 as FQNNGV. This CDR3 is 14 amino acids long. This chain connects TRBV11-2 to TRBJ2-3, with D unresolved. The input for sequencing was CD4+ or CD8+ T cells sorted from blood, taken in a trial of the OX40 agonist ivuxolimab. The TCR originated in an adult with an advanced solid tumor such as melanoma, head and neck, liver or kidney cancer. Here the CDR3 DNA reads TGTGCCAGCAGCCAAGACGGCGCGGTGGATACGCAGTATTTT. It encodes CASSQDGAVDTQYF.